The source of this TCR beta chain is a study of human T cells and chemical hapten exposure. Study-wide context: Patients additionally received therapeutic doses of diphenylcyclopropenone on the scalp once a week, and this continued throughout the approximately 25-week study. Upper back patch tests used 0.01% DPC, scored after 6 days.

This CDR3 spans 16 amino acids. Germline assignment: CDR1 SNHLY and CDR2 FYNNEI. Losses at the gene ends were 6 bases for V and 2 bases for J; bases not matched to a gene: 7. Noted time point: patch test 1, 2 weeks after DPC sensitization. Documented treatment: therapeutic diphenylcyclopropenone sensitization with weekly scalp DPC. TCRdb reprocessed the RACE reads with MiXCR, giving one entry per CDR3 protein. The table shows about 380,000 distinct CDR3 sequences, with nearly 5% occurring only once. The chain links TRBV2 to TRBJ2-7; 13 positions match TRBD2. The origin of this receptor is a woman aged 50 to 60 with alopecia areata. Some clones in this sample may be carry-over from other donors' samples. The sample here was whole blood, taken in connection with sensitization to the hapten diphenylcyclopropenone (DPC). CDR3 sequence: CASSLTSGGPAYEQYF. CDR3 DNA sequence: TGTGCCAGCAGCTTGACTAGCGGGGGGCCAGCCTACGAGCAGTACTTC.